This T cell receptor (beta chain) was retrieved from a study of T cell responses to AZD1222 COVID-19 vaccine. Study as a whole: Second doses that came at about 4 or about 12 weeks were put together.

The study, taken as a whole, reports: Researchers took repertoire samples only after the peak T cell response had come. With dominance at 160-218 and 743-854, vaccine-associated CD4 TCRs spanned spike.

The CDR3 runs to 16 residues. V was pared by 5 bases and J by 4 bases, with 20 bases between. CDR1 SEHNR and CDR2 FQNEAQ come from the germline V gene (reference sequence). On this clone: Its specificity is not known.

TCRdb's copy holds only in-frame clones and misses some; the assay was immunoSEQ multiplex PCR. Among approximately 150,000 clones listed, just under 95% were seen once. This chain connects TRBV7-9 to TRBJ1-2, with a tentative D call TRBD1 (5 bases). This sequence was found in an adult in good health. The specimen comprised peripheral blood, sampled on day 0 of AZD1222 vaccination. As DNA, the CDR3 is TGTGCCAGCAGCCCCCCCGTCCAGGGCATGGCCTATGGCTACACCTTC. Translating it yields CASSPPVQGMAYGYTF.